These 18 T cell receptor beta chains were sequenced from one sample in a study of OX40 agonist ivuxolimab in advanced cancers. Generated by immunoSEQ multiplex PCR, the TCRdb table keeps only in-frame clones and is missing some. Here the sample spans about 79,000 clones, approximately 85% being singletons. The sequences come from CD4+ or CD8+ T cells sorted from blood, collected in a trial of the OX40 agonist ivuxolimab. All receptors come from an adult with an advanced solid tumor such as melanoma, head and neck, liver or kidney cancer.

V gene TRBV7-2 combines with J gene TRBJ1-2, with D perhaps TRBD1 (6 bases). Germline V CDR1 and CDR2: SGHTA, FQGNSA. V shed 1 base and J shed 7 bases, with 13 bases lying between them. This CDR3 is built from 14 residues. CDR3 loop: CASSLVEGGRGYTF. The CDR3 DNA reads as TGTGCCAGCAGCTTAGTTGAAGGGGGTCGTGGCTACACCTTC. Based on the CDR3 plus reference TRBV7-2 and TRBJ1-2, the full variable domain is GAGVSQSPSNKVTEKGKDVELRCDPISGHTALYWYRQSLGQGLEFLIYFQGNSAPDKSGLPSDRFSAERTGGSVSTLTIQRTQQEDSAVYLCASSLVEGGRGYTFGSGTRLTVV.

The rearrangement uses TRBV30 and TRBJ2-7; TRBD2 matches 8 bases. The CDR3 covers 15 residues. From germline, CDR1 is GTSNPN and CDR2 SVGIG (reference sequence). Trimming at V came to 3 bases and at J to 0 bases, leaving 7 bases not matched to a gene. This chain's CDR3 is CAWSTGREASYEQYF. The CDR3 coding sequence is TGTGCCTGGAGCACCGGGCGGGAGGCCTCCTACGAGCAGTACTTC.

The genes are TRBV28 and TRBJ2-5; 10 bases agree with TRBD2. Per the germline V gene, CDR1 is MDHEN and CDR2 is SYDVKM. V trimming: 0 bases; J trimming: 4 bases; junction bases outside the gene matches: 2. This CDR3 has 15 amino acids. This CDR3 reads CASSLWASGRETQYF. CDR3 in DNA: TGTGCCAGCAGTTTATGGGCTAGCGGGAGAGAGACCCAGTACTTC. The variable domain in full, completed from reference TRBV28 and TRBJ2-5, reads DVKVTQSSRYLVKRTGEKVFLECVQDMDHENMFWYRQDPGLGLRLIYFSYDVKMKEKGDIPEGYSVSREKKERFSLILESASTNQTSMYLCASSLWASGRETQYFGPGTRLLVL.

The chain employs TRBV7-8 and TRBJ2-7; a weak D match, TRBD1 (5 bases). V was clipped by 2 bases and J by 2 bases, with 7 bases between them. Germline CDR1 and CDR2: SGHVS and FQNEAQ. CDR3 length: 13 amino acids. This chain's CDR3 is CASSLRGAYEQYF. The CDR3 DNA is TGTGCCAGCAGCTTAAGGGGCGCCTACGAGCAGTACTTC.

The rearrangement joins TRBV5-5 to TRBJ2-4; 9 nucleotides match TRBD1. CDR1 and CDR2 (germline): SGHKS, YYEKEE (reference sequence). V gave up 4 bases and J gave up 8 bases; unmatched junction bases: 10. The CDR3 spans 15 residues. In DNA, the CDR3 is TGTGCCAGCAGCCTCGAACCGGGACAGGGAGACATTCAGTACTTC. As protein: CASSLEPGQGDIQYF.

The chain uses TRBV19 and TRBJ2-5; D is unclear. Germline CDR1 LNHDA, CDR2 SQIVND (reference sequence). The germline V and J ends were trimmed by 4 bases and 3 bases, with 12 bases remaining between them. CDR3 length equals 14 residues. CDR3 in DNA: TGTGCCAGTAGTACCCACATGGAAGAAGAGACCCAGTACTTC. As protein: CASSTHMEEETQYF.

This rearrangement joins TRBV28 to TRBJ2-3, with 7 bases that match TRBD1. Germline CDR1 and CDR2: MDHEN and SYDVKM. The CDR3 is 17 residues long. The J segment lost 8 bases and the V segment lost 6 bases, leaving 20 bases of the junction unmatched. The CDR3, as DNA: TGTGCCAGCAGGCGATCTCGAGGGGGCGCTAGCCTGGTTACGCAGTATTTT. Protein sequence: CASRRSRGGASLVTQYF.

The chain employs TRBV27 and TRBJ2-1; D gene uncertain. This CDR3 has 15 amino acids. Germline V lookup: CDR1 MNHEY, CDR2 SMNVEV (reference sequence). V lost 8 bases and J lost 3, with 17 bases in between. The CDR3 loop is CASSYGLSIYNEQFF. CDR3 DNA sequence: TGTGCCAGCTCCTACGGGCTGTCTATCTACAATGAGCAGTTCTTC.

The chain joins TRBV14 to TRBJ2-3; D gene unclear. Germline CDR1 reads SGHDN; CDR2 reads FVKESK. The V end was cut by 1 base, the J end by 0 bases, with 5 bases between. This CDR3 region has 14 residues. CDR3 loop: CASSQGASTDTQYF. The CDR3 nucleotides are TGTGCCAGCAGCCAAGGAGCCAGCACAGATACGCAGTATTTT.

The V and J genes are TRBV10-3 and TRBJ2-5; the match to TRBD2 covers 13 bases. This CDR3 is built from 15 residues. J was trimmed by 5 bases and V by 8 bases; bases with no gene match: 8. The germline V gene encodes CDR1 ENHRY and CDR2 SYGVKD. The CDR3: CAIGPGLAGLETQYF. In DNA form, the CDR3 reads TGTGCCATCGGACCGGGACTAGCGGGACTGGAGACCCAGTACTTC.

The V call is TRBV4-3, the J call TRBJ1-1; no firm D call. CDR1 is LGHNA, CDR2 YSLEER, per germline. The V gene lost 0 bases and the J gene lost 2 bases, with 7 bases spanning the gap. The CDR3 runs 14 residues. The CDR3 is CASSQEGRNTEAFF. Here the CDR3 DNA reads TGCGCCAGCAGCCAAGAGGGCCGAAACACTGAAGCTTTCTTT.

The chain carries TRBV7-9 and TRBJ2-1; TRBD2 matches at 7 bases. The CDR3 spans 15 residues. The junction had 12 bases not matched to a gene; V was cut back by 5 bases and J by 8 bases. Germline values: CDR1 SEHNR, CDR2 FQNEAQ (reference sequence). Here the CDR3 DNA reads TGTGCCAGCAGCCCCGTAGCGGGCGAATGGGATGAGCAGTTCTTC. Amino acid sequence: CASSPVAGEWDEQFF. Full variable domain (outside the CDR3, taken from reference TRBV7-9 and TRBJ2-1): DTGVSQNPRHKITKRGQNVTFRCDPISEHNRLYWYRQTLGQGPEFLTYFQNEAQLEKSRLLSDRFSAERPKGSFSTLEIQRTEQGDSAMYLCASSPVAGEWDEQFFGPGTRLTVL.

This chain uses TRBV28 with TRBJ2-7, with 9 positions matching TRBD2. CDR3 size: 14 residues. Germline lookup yields CDR1 MDHEN and CDR2 SYDVKM. V shed 8 bases, J shed 3 bases, and the junction held 8 bases outside the gene matches. The CDR3 loop is CASLAGGLIYEQYF. CDR3 DNA sequence: TGTGCCAGCCTCGCGGGAGGGCTTATCTACGAGCAGTACTTC.

The chain's CDR3 is CASSQDVGLYGYTF. The CDR3 DNA reads as TGCGCCAGCAGCCAAGATGTCGGGTTATATGGCTACACCTTC. V is TRBV4-3 and J is TRBJ1-2, with unresolved D. Germline CDR1 LGHNA, CDR2 YSLEER. The CDR3 loop spans 14 amino acids. V was shortened by 0 bases and J by 5 bases, with 10 bases between the two germline ends.

The chain links TRBV19 to TRBJ2-7; D uncertain. Looked up from germline, CDR1 is LNHDA and CDR2 is SQIVND (reference sequence). Trimming removed 3 bases from V and 3 bases from J, with 12 bases in between. The CDR3 totals 14 residues. The CDR3 DNA sequence: TGTGCCAGTAGTATGGGGAACACCTACTACGAGCAGTACTTC. Its translation: CASSMGNTYYEQYF.

The rearrangement uses TRBV2 and TRBJ1-1; D is possibly TRBD1 (6 bases). The CDR3 spans 14 residues. Per germline, CDR1 SNHLY and CDR2 FYNNEI. V lost 8 bases to trimming and J lost 4 bases, with 17 bases between them. CDR3 amino acids: CASAGQNLFTEAFF. The CDR3, as DNA: TGTGCCAGCGCCGGACAGAATCTGTTCACTGAAGCTTTCTTT. Supplemented by reference TRBV2 and TRBJ1-1, the full variable domain reads EPEVTQTPSHQVTQMGQEVILRCVPISNHLYFYWYRQILGQKVEFLVSFYNNEISEKSEIFDDQFSVERPDGSNFTLKIRSTKLEDSAMYFCASAGQNLFTEAFFGQGTRLTVV.

The chain is built from TRBV10-3 and TRBJ1-6, with D uncertain. With 6 bases removed from V and 9 bases from J, the gap between germline ends came to 9 bases. This CDR3 spans 12 amino acids. The germline CDR1 and CDR2 sequences are ENHRY and SYGVKD. Here the CDR3 reads CAIRDLSSPLHF. DNA for the CDR3: TGTGCCATCAGGGATTTGAGTTCACCCCTCCACTTT.

The V and J genes are TRBV28 and TRBJ1-2; D is uncertain. In germline, CDR1 is MDHEN, CDR2 SYDVKM. V lost 1 base and J lost 4, with 7 bases in between. This CDR3 spans 13 amino acids. The DNA of the CDR3 is TGTGCCAGCAGTTTATCTACGGGCTATGGCTACACCTTC. Amino acid sequence: CASSLSTGYGYTF.